The rows below give T cell receptor beta chains drawn from one sample of a study of OX40 agonist ivuxolimab in advanced cancers. Some clones are missing from TCRdb's copy, which holds only in-frame ones; the method was immunoSEQ multiplex PCR. The sample lists about 61,000 clones, over 80% occurring once. Material: CD4+ or CD8+ T cells sorted from blood, obtained in a trial of the OX40 agonist ivuxolimab. The receptors here all came from an adult with an advanced solid tumor such as melanoma, head and neck, liver or kidney cancer. Both conserved end residues are part of each CDR3. A D gene is named only where the DNA matches it firmly. Clone sizes are given selectively: once, few, many, or a class where the clone is expanded.

CDR3aa: CASSWEEGGLGPQHF
CDR3nt: TGTGCCAGCAGTTGGGAGGAAGGGGGCCTAGGGCCCCAGCATTTT
abundance: NA
d_gene: TRBD1
v_gene: TRBV28
j_gene: TRBJ1-5
len: 15

CDR3aa: CASSGTGGNEQFF
CDR3nt: TGTGCCAGCAGCGGGACAGGGGGCAATGAGCAGTTCTTC
abundance: NA
d_gene: TRBD1
v_gene: TRBV9
j_gene: TRBJ2-1
len: 13

CDR3aa: CAWSNRQGDQPQHF
CDR3nt: TGTGCCTGGAGTAACCGACAGGGCGATCAGCCCCAGCATTTT
abundance: NA
d_gene: TRBD1
v_gene: TRBV30
j_gene: TRBJ1-5
len: 14

CDR3aa: CASSFHGANQPQHF
CDR3nt: TGTGCCAGCAGTTTCCACGGGGCCAATCAGCCCCAGCATTTT
abundance: NA
d_gene: NA
v_gene: TRBV27
j_gene: TRBJ1-5
len: 14

CDR3aa: CASSESGAGSYGYTF
CDR3nt: TGTGCCAGCAGTGAATCAGGGGCCGGGAGCTATGGCTACACCTTC
abundance: NA
d_gene: NA
v_gene: TRBV25-1
j_gene: TRBJ1-2
len: 15

CDR3aa: CASSRDLLSYNEQFF
CDR3nt: TGTGCCAGCTCCCGGGACCTCTTATCCTACAATGAGCAGTTCTTC
abundance: NA
d_gene: NA
v_gene: TRBV6-1
j_gene: TRBJ2-1
len: 15

CDR3aa: CASSLEGGTGELFF
CDR3nt: TGTGCCAGCAGCTTAGAGGGGGGAACCGGGGAGCTGTTTTTT
abundance: NA
d_gene: NA
v_gene: TRBV7-9
j_gene: TRBJ2-2
len: 14

CDR3aa: CSVKHGGKTEAFF
CDR3nt: TGCAGCGTGAAACACGGGGGGAAGACTGAAGCTTTCTTT
abundance: NA
d_gene: NA
v_gene: TRBV29-1
j_gene: TRBJ1-1
len: 13

CDR3aa: CASSTCEADSGANVLTF
CDR3nt: TGTGCCAGCAGCACTTGTGAGGCAGACTCTGGGGCCAACGTCCTGACTTTC
abundance: few
d_gene: NA
v_gene: TRBV21-1
j_gene: TRBJ2-6
len: 17

CDR3aa: CASSPPGGAHTEAFF
CDR3nt: TGTGCCAGCTCACCCCCGGGGGGCGCCCACACTGAAGCTTTCTTT
abundance: NA
d_gene: NA
v_gene: TRBV18
j_gene: TRBJ1-1
len: 15

CDR3aa: CASSLSRGTEQFF
CDR3nt: TGTGCCAGCAGTTTATCCAGGGGTACTGAGCAGTTCTTC
abundance: NA
d_gene: NA
v_gene: TRBV27
j_gene: TRBJ2-1
len: 13

CDR3aa: CASSLGWGDTQYF
CDR3nt: TGTGCCAGCAGCTTGGGATGGGGGGATACGCAGTATTTT
abundance: few
d_gene: NA
v_gene: TRBV5-4
j_gene: TRBJ2-3
len: 13

CDR3aa: CSAEAGTGGYTDTQYF
CDR3nt: TGCAGCGCGGAGGCCGGGACAGGGGGCTACACAGATACGCAGTATTTT
abundance: NA
d_gene: TRBD1
v_gene: TRBV29-1
j_gene: TRBJ2-3
len: 16

CDR3aa: CASSPRLGPGSNQPQHF
CDR3nt: TGTGCCAGCAGCCCGAGACTGGGTCCGGGAAGCAATCAGCCCCAGCATTTT
abundance: NA
d_gene: NA
v_gene: TRBV7-2
j_gene: TRBJ1-5
len: 17

CDR3aa: CAWSPRRGNQPQHF
CDR3nt: TGTGCCTGGAGTCCCCGGAGGGGCAACCAGCCCCAGCATTTT
abundance: NA
d_gene: NA
v_gene: TRBV30
j_gene: TRBJ1-5
len: 14

CDR3aa: CASSLARPVSGNTIYF
CDR3nt: TGTGCCAGCAGCTTAGCGCGCCCGGTCTCTGGAAACACCATATATTTT
abundance: NA
d_gene: NA
v_gene: TRBV7-9
j_gene: TRBJ1-3
len: 16